Following are 17 T cell receptor beta chains from one sample sequenced in a study of read filtering for tumor transcriptome and immune sequencing. This library used roughly 370 ng RNA and molecular barcoded adaptors spanning alpha/delta and beta/gamma chains. TCRdb itself ran the reads through MiXCR, one entry per CDR3 protein. The table includes some 140,000 distinct CDR3 sequences, roughly 13% detected once. The sequencing input was a population of CD138-negative cells sorted from bone marrow. The receptors derive from a donor aged 40 or older with multiple myeloma.

A word on this clonotype: One junction end disagrees with the germline gene, perhaps due to a read error. The chain is built from TRBV12-3 or TRBV12-4 and TRBJ2-5; TRBD2 aligns across 7 bases. The CDR3 has 13 residues. CDR3 in DNA: TGTACCAGCAGCCGCAGCGGGAAAGAGACCCAGTACTTC. It yields the protein CTSSRSGKETQYF.

This clonotype has ten or more counts. V and J are TRBV11-2 and TRBJ2-1, with D maybe TRBD2 (5 bases). The CDR3 runs to 14 residues. With 1 base removed from V and 4 bases from J, the gap between germline ends came to 8 bases. Looked up from germline, CDR1 is SGHAT and CDR2 is FQNNGV. The CDR3 region has the DNA TGTGCCAGCAGCTTAGTAGCGCGGTACAATGAGCAGTTCTTC. This translates into CASSLVARYNEQFF.

This clonotype was observed at least ten times. The gene calls are TRBV9 and TRBJ2-6; 7 bases align to TRBD1. Germline V CDR1 and CDR2: SGDLS, YYNGEE. Germline trimming cut 3 bases from V and 0 bases from J; bases unmatched to any gene: 12. This CDR3 comprises 19 residues. CDR3 amino acids: CASSERGPGSTSGANVLTF. The CDR3 DNA reads as TGTGCCAGCAGCGAGAGGGGGCCCGGGTCTACCTCTGGGGCCAACGTCCTGACTTTC.

In this sample, this clonotype turned up many times. The V call is TRBV6-5, the J call TRBJ2-1, with D hard to call. Germline CDR1 and CDR2: MNHEY and SVGAGI. The CDR3 totals 14 residues. Trimming cost V 2 bases and J 4 bases, with 9 bases left between them. The CDR3 sequence is CASSYPGSYNEQFF. The CDR3 coding sequence is TGTGCCAGCAGTTACCCCGGGTCTTACAATGAGCAGTTCTTC.

This clonotype was found many times. The gene calls are TRBV20-1 and TRBJ2-1; D is possibly TRBD1 (6 bases). This CDR3 comprises 14 residues. The V gene lost 2 bases and the J gene lost 6 bases, with 14 bases spanning the gap. Germline lookup yields CDR1 DFQATT and CDR2 SNEGSKA (reference sequence). CDR3 coding DNA: TGCAGTGCTAGACTGGGGGCTCCGTCCAATGAGCAGTTCTTC. The encoded protein is CSARLGAPSNEQFF.

This clonotype was counted ten times or more. This chain uses TRBV7-6 with TRBJ2-1, with 15 nucleotides matching TRBD2. The CDR3 is made up of 17 amino acids. V was pared by 5 bases and J by 7 bases, with 9 bases of the junction left unmatched. Germline V gene sequence: CDR1 SGHVS, CDR2 FNYEAQ. Here the CDR3 DNA reads TGTGCCAGCAGCCCTCGACGGACTAGCGGGAGGGTTAATGAGCAGTTCTTC. The encoded protein is CASSPRRTSGRVNEQFF.

Only a few counts were recorded for this clonotype. V gene TRBV19 combines with J gene TRBJ2-2, with D perhaps matching TRBD1 or TRBD2 (5 bases each). Trimming took 0 bases from V and 5 from J, leaving 19 bases between them. The CDR3 has 18 amino acids. Germline V lookup: CDR1 LNHDA, CDR2 SQIVND (reference sequence). CDR3 coding DNA: TGTGCCAGTAGTATAGACCCCCCCGGGGCCGTCGGTACCGGGGAGCTGTTTTTT. This sequence encodes CASSIDPPGAVGTGELFF.

This clonotype was found many times. The chain joins TRBV12-3 or TRBV12-4 to TRBJ2-7; tentative D call: TRBD2 (6 bases). This CDR3 spans 12 amino acids. Trimming removed 6 bases from V and 4 bases from J, with 10 bases in between. The DNA of the CDR3 is TGTGCCAGCAGCCTACGGGGGTACGAGCAGTACTTC. Protein: CASSLRGYEQYF.

This clonotype has only one observation. One end of the junction is discordant with germline, which a read error may explain. This rearrangement joins TRBV5-1 to TRBJ2-7; 7 bases fit TRBD1. Germline V gives CDR1 SGHRS, CDR2 YFSETQ. There are 14 residues in the CDR3. CDR3 nucleotide sequence: TGCGCCAGCAGCTTTAGGGGGCGTACCCACGAGCAGCACTTC. This sequence encodes CASSFRGRTHEQHF.

This chain uses TRBV10-3 with TRBJ2-5; D remains ambiguous. V was cut by 2 bases and J by 1 base, with 8 bases left in between. Germline V lookup: CDR1 ENHRY, CDR2 SYGVKD. The CDR3 totals 14 residues. In nucleotides, the CDR3 is TGTGCCATCAGTGAGGGAGACGGCCAAGAGACCCAGTACTTC. It codes for CAISEGDGQETQYF.

This clonotype was recorded at least ten times. This rearrangement joins TRBV6-5 to TRBJ2-7; 8 nucleotides align to TRBD2. Germline V gives CDR1 MNHEY, CDR2 SVGAGI. This CDR3 has 15 residues. V was clipped by 0 bases and J by 3 bases; unmatched bases: 4. The CDR3 loop is CASSYSSGAGYEQYF. CDR3 nucleotide sequence: TGTGCCAGCAGTTACTCTAGCGGGGCGGGCTACGAGCAGTACTTC.

This clonotype was recorded at least ten times. V is TRBV7-2 and J is TRBJ1-5; 8 positions match TRBD1. CDR3 length equals 15 residues. The germline gives CDR1 SGHTA, CDR2 FQGNSA. With 4 bases clipped from V and 0 bases from J, the junction kept 2 bases outside the gene matches. CDR3 sequence (DNA): TGTGCCAGCAGCTGGACAGGGAATAGCAATCAGCCCCAGCATTTT. It specifies CASSWTGNSNQPQHF.

This clonotype appeared many times. The genes are TRBV4-3 and TRBJ1-2; D call uncertain. Germline V CDR1 and CDR2: LGHNA, YSLEER. This CDR3 spans 15 amino acids. The germline V and J ends were trimmed by 0 bases and 4 bases, with 12 bases remaining between them. CDR3 amino acids: CASSQDFRVFYGYTF. In DNA, the CDR3 is TGCGCCAGCAGCCAAGATTTCCGGGTCTTCTATGGCTACACCTTC.

In this sample, this clonotype turned up a few times. One junction end disagrees with the germline gene, perhaps due to a read error. The rearrangement links TRBV5-6 to TRBJ2-4; unclear D gene. This CDR3 has 13 amino acids. The germline CDR1 and CDR2 sequences are SGHDT and YYEEEE. The CDR3 loop is CVSSLAAARIQYF. The DNA for the CDR3 is TGTGTCAGCAGCTTGGCCGCGGCCCGAATTCAGTACTTC.

This clonotype showed up just a few times. The rearrangement joins TRBV29-1 to TRBJ1-3; D call uncertain. With 7 bases removed from V and 0 bases from J, the gap between germline ends came to 10 bases. CDR3 size: 13 residues. CDR1 is SQVTM, CDR2 ANQGSEA, per germline. The CDR3 DNA follows: TGCAGCGGGTCCCCCTCCTCTGGAAACACCATATATTTT. Amino acids: CSGSPSSGNTIYF.

Of note for this clonotype: This CDR3 is missing its conserved last phenylalanine or tryptophan, likely due to a read error. J is TRBJ2-3 and V is TRBV20-1; no definite D call. The CDR3 covers 12 residues. V was cut by 0 bases and J by 2 bases, with 3 bases left in between. Germline V lookup: CDR1 DFQATT, CDR2 SNEGSKA (reference sequence). CDR3 bases: TGCAGTGCTAGAGATCTCACAGATACGCAGTATTCT. This sequence encodes CSARDLTDTQYS.

At least ten counts were recorded for this clonotype. The V call is TRBV7-8, the J call TRBJ1-5; tentative D call: TRBD1 (6 bases). The germline V and J ends were trimmed by 9 bases and 2 bases, with 14 bases remaining between them. The CDR3 is made up of 14 amino acids. Looked up from germline, CDR1 is SGHVS and CDR2 is FQNEAQ. CDR3 nucleotide sequence: TGTGCCAGTTCCGAGACAGGTCGCAATCAGCCCCAGCATTTT. Translation gives CASSETGRNQPQHF.